Listed here are 6 T cell receptor beta chains from one sample, sequenced in a study of T cell repertoires in cytomegalovirus infection. TCRdb reprocessed the reads via MiXCR and lists one record per CDR3 protein. The table shows 800,000 to 950,000 distinct CDR3 sequences, with approximately 32% occurring only once. No cognate antigen is known for these TCRs. Sequenced here: cultured CD8+ T cells from PBMCs, sampled from culture after CMV antigen stimulation. These receptors were taken from a human donor in good health (CMV status not recorded). Some clones in this sample may be carry-over from other donors' samples.

Worth noting for this clonotype: This could be a read error, since a much larger clone is one nucleotide away. The chain employs TRBV7-6 and TRBJ2-5; D uncertain. Germline V gene sequence: CDR1 SGHVS, CDR2 FNYEAQ. V shed 5 bases and J shed 4 bases, with 17 bases lying between them. CDR3 length: 15 amino acids. This CDR3 reads CASSPSGGKGETQYF. CDR3 coding DNA: TGTGCCAGCAGCCCCTCCGGTGGGAAGGGAGAGACCCAGTACTTC.

The genes are TRBV7-9 and TRBJ2-2; 8 bases are shared with TRBD2. After removal of 5 bases from V and 5 bases from J, the junction contained 10 bases not matched to a gene. The germline CDR1 and CDR2 sequences are SEHNR and FQNEAQ (reference sequence). The CDR3 extends over 16 amino acids. The CDR3 sequence is CASSTGVAGITGELFF. DNA for the CDR3: TGTGCCAGCAGCACCGGGGTAGCGGGGATTACCGGGGAGCTGTTTTTT. The full variable domain, completed using reference TRBV7-9 and TRBJ2-2, is DTGVSQNPRHKITKRGQNVTFRCDPISEHNRLYWYRQTLGQGPEFLTYFQNEAQLEKSRLLSDRFSAERPKGSFSTLEIQRTEQGDSAMYLCASSTGVAGITGELFFGEGSRLTVL.

This clonotype occurred a few times. The CDR3 DNA is TGTGCCAGCAGCGGCAGGCGGGACTATGGCTACACCTTC. It translates to CASSGRRDYGYTF. V usage is TRBV2 and J usage is TRBJ1-2; D not resolved. CDR1 is SNHLY and CDR2 is FYNNEI in the germline V gene. Trimming stripped 6 bases from V and 3 bases from J, with 11 bases between. The CDR3 has 13 residues.

This clonotype came up a few times. This chain connects TRBV7-8 to TRBJ2-5; no clear D. V lost 1 base and J lost 0, with 9 bases in between. CDR3 size: 15 residues. Per the germline V gene, CDR1 is SGHVS and CDR2 is FQNEAQ. CDR3 coding DNA: TGTGCCAGCAGCTTAGTGGTTAACAACCAAGAGACCCAGTACTTC. Residues: CASSLVVNNQETQYF.

A few counts support this clonotype. The chain carries TRBV28 and TRBJ1-1; no reliable D call. Trimming removed 3 bases from V and 3 bases from J, with 14 bases in between. CDR3 length equals 15 residues. The germline V gene has CDR1 MDHEN and CDR2 SYDVKM. CDR3 residues: CASSFGRPSDTEAFF. CDR3 in DNA: TGTGCCAGCAGTTTCGGCCGGCCGTCTGACACTGAAGCTTTCTTT.

The V and J genes are TRBV9 and TRBJ1-1; 9 bases map to TRBD1. This CDR3 spans 18 amino acids. In germline, CDR1 is SGDLS, CDR2 YYNGEE. V dropped 3 bases and J dropped 1; count of bases not matched to a gene: 13. Here the CDR3 reads CASSASPGQGRTNTEAFF. DNA of the CDR3: TGTGCCAGCAGCGCGAGCCCCGGACAGGGGCGGACGAACACTGAAGCTTTCTTT.